These 25 T cell receptor beta chains were sequenced from one sample in a study of CD8 T cells in ankylosing spondylitis. TCRdb ran MiXCR on the 5' RACE reads and lists one entry per CDR3 protein. The sample records about 240,000 distinct CDR3 sequences, around a tenth being singletons. What was sequenced was blood, either unsorted or a sorted T cell fraction (not recorded which). The receptors derive from a male donor with ankylosing spondylitis or in good health (not recorded which).

This clonotype came up many times. The rearrangement uses TRBV29-1 and TRBJ2-7; D is perhaps TRBD2 (5 bases). From germline, CDR1 is SQVTM and CDR2 ANQGSEA. CDR3 size: 13 residues. V shed 0 bases and J shed 3 bases, with 9 bases lying between them. This CDR3 is CSVEDNGDYEQYF. Here the CDR3 DNA reads TGCAGCGTTGAAGATAACGGGGACTACGAGCAGTACTTC.

This clonotype was observed a few times. V gene TRBV21-1 combines with J gene TRBJ2-3; TRBD1 reflects the table's D call only, with no check against the DNA. TRBV21-1 is tagged as a pseudogene. The CDR3 contains 17 residues. CDR3 bases: TGTGCCAGCAGCAAAGCGCCACGATTCGCCCCCACAGATACGCAGTATTTT. Translated, it gives CASSKAPRFAPTDTQYF.

This clonotype came up many times. The chain uses TRBV25-1 and TRBJ1-1; possible D gene TRBD1, 5 bases. V was trimmed by 7 bases and J by 7 bases, leaving 16 bases between them. Germline CDR1 MGHDK, CDR2 SYGVNS. The CDR3 is 13 residues long. CDR3 nucleotides: TGTGCCAGCACCTATGCGGCAGGGCTTGAAGCTTTCTTT. Translating it yields CASTYAAGLEAFF.

This clonotype was detected only a few times. The chain couples TRBV7-2 to TRBJ2-7, with 7 bases that match TRBD1. Trimming took 5 bases from V and 9 from J; bases not matched to a gene: 7. The CDR3 length is 12 residues. Looked up from germline, CDR1 is SGHTA and CDR2 is FQGNSA. CDR3 DNA: TGTGCCAGCAGCGAGACAGGGTCGTGGCAGTACTTC. This translates into CASSETGSWQYF. The full variable domain, with the rest looked up from reference TRBV7-2 and TRBJ2-7, is GAGVSQSPSNKVTEKGKDVELRCDPISGHTALYWYRQSLGQGLEFLIYFQGNSAPDKSGLPSDRFSAERTGGSVSTLTIQRTQQEDSAVYLCASSETGSWQYFGPGTRLTVT.

Only a few counts were recorded for this clonotype. V gene TRBV3-1 combines with J gene TRBJ2-1; D gene uncertain. Germline CDR1 LGHDT, CDR2 YNNKEL (reference sequence). CDR3 length: 17 residues. Trimming took off 4 bases at V and 0 bases at J, with 16 bases between the two ends. CDR3 protein: CASSPKLTPSSYNEQFF. CDR3 DNA: TGTGCCAGCAGCCCTAAGCTTACCCCGAGCTCCTACAATGAGCAGTTCTTC.

The chain recombines TRBV5-6 with TRBJ2-1; the D gene is possibly TRBD2 (5 bases). This CDR3 spans 16 amino acids. Germline CDR1 is SGHDT and CDR2 is YYEEEE. Trimming removed 1 base from V and 0 bases from J, with 11 bases in between. CDR3 protein: CASSLNRGSSYNEQFF. The CDR3 coding sequence is TGTGCCAGCAGCTTGAATCGGGGAAGCTCCTACAATGAGCAGTTCTTC.

In its sample, this clonotype was seen many times. The V gene is TRBV27, the J gene TRBJ2-7, with 9 bases aligning to TRBD1. The CDR3 totals 13 residues. J was trimmed by 10 bases and V by 3 bases; bases with no gene match: 7. CDR1 is MNHEY and CDR2 is SMNVEV in the germline V gene (reference sequence). CDR3 amino acids: CASSFRGQGIQYF. In nucleotides, the CDR3 is TGTGCCAGCAGTTTCCGCGGACAGGGGATACAGTACTTC.

This clonotype was picked up many times. The gene calls are TRBV29-1 and TRBJ2-1, with 14 bases that match TRBD2. In germline, CDR1 is SQVTM, CDR2 ANQGSEA. Germline trimming cut 4 bases from V and 8 bases from J; bases unmatched to any gene: 4. The CDR3 has 14 amino acids. The CDR3 here is CSVGGLAGVYEQFF. For the CDR3, the DNA is TGCAGCGTTGGGGGACTAGCGGGAGTCTATGAGCAGTTCTTC.

This clonotype has at least ten counts. The genes are TRBV6-1 and TRBJ2-7; D is possibly TRBD1 (6 bases). Between the trimmed V and J ends, which lost 4 bases and 5 bases, there was a span of 15 bases. The CDR3 length is 14 residues. Germline loops: CDR1 MNHNS, CDR2 SASEGT. The CDR3 bases are TGTGCCAGCAGTGTAAAACAGGGTGGCGACGAGCAGTACTTC. Protein product: CASSVKQGGDEQYF.

This clonotype appeared many times. V is TRBV7-8 and J is TRBJ2-5; tentatively, D is TRBD1 (5 bases). CDR1 SGHVS and CDR2 FQNEAQ come from the germline V gene. Trimming left V 2 bases short and J 3 bases short, with 13 bases between. This CDR3 region has 15 residues. CDR3 loop: CASSLYGSREETQYF. In DNA form, the CDR3 reads TGTGCCAGCAGCTTATATGGTTCCAGGGAAGAGACCCAGTACTTC.

This clonotype was counted many times. CDR3 DNA: TGTGCCAGCAGGGGACCGACTGAAGCTTTCTTT. This encodes CASRGPTEAFF. This chain uses TRBV6-5 with TRBJ1-1; D may be TRBD1 (5 bases). V dropped 6 bases and J dropped 5 bases, with 7 bases sitting between them. The V gene's germline CDR1 is MNHEY and CDR2 SVGAGI. There are 11 residues in the CDR3.

V gene TRBV29-1 combines with J gene TRBJ2-3; D is uncertain. The length of the CDR3 is 14 residues. With 4 bases removed from V and 4 bases from J, the gap between germline ends came to 15 bases. Germline V CDR1 and CDR2: SQVTM, ANQGSEA. DNA for the CDR3: TGCAGCGTTGGCCTACCCTCGAGAGCAGATACGCAGTATTTT. This sequence encodes CSVGLPSRADTQYF.

This clonotype was found many times. This chain connects TRBV11-2 to TRBJ1-2; maybe TRBD1 (5 bases). The germline CDR1 and CDR2 sequences are SGHAT and FQNNGV. There are 12 residues in the CDR3. V was pared by 1 base and J by 7 bases, with 7 bases between. CDR3 loop: CASSLAGVGYTF. CDR3 in DNA: TGTGCCAGCAGCTTAGCGGGGGTTGGCTACACCTTC.

This clonotype was picked up many times. The chain combines TRBV12-3 or TRBV12-4 with TRBJ2-5; D is undetermined. The ends were cut back, 3 bases at V and 5 bases at J, with 4 bases in the middle. This CDR3 has 11 residues. CDR3: CASSFSETQYF. The CDR3 DNA reads as TGTGCCAGCAGTTTCAGCGAGACCCAGTACTTC.

In this sample, this clonotype turned up many times. V is TRBV5-1 and J is TRBJ1-1; a possible D gene is TRBD1 (5 bases). The CDR3 spans 15 residues. CDR1 is SGHRS and CDR2 is YFSETQ in the germline V gene. Trimming left V 0 bases short and J 4 bases short, with 13 bases between. The CDR3, as DNA: TGCGCCAGCAGCTTGGGAGGGGCCAGGAGCACTGAAGCTTTCTTT. Its protein product is CASSLGGARSTEAFF.

In its sample, this clonotype was seen a few times. This chain connects TRBV11-2 to TRBJ1-2; no reliable D call. The CDR3 contains 14 residues. V was shortened by 0 bases and J by 4 bases, with 9 bases between the two germline ends. Germline V gene sequence: CDR1 SGHAT, CDR2 FQNNGV. The CDR3 DNA reads TGTGCCAGCAGCTTAGAGGGCTCAGGCTATGGCTACACCTTC. Protein sequence: CASSLEGSGYGYTF.

This clonotype was observed at least ten times. The chain's CDR3 is CASVSVDRDLAGYTF. CDR3 nucleotide sequence: TGTGCCAGCGTATCGGTAGACAGGGATTTAGCCGGCTACACCTTC. The V and J genes are TRBV6-1 and TRBJ1-2, with 7 bases fitting TRBD1. Trimming removed 8 bases from V and 8 bases from J; junction bases left unmatched: 17. The CDR3 sequence is 15 residues long. CDR1 MNHNS and CDR2 SASEGT come from the germline V gene.

This clonotype was counted at least ten times. The chain links TRBV29-1 to TRBJ2-1; D may correspond to TRBD1 or TRBD2 (5 bases each). In germline, CDR1 is SQVTM, CDR2 ANQGSEA. Trimming shortened V by 7 bases and J by 2 bases, and 15 bases separated the two germline ends. The CDR3 totals 14 residues. The chain's CDR3 is CSALGQGAYNEQFF. The CDR3 DNA reads TGCAGCGCCTTGGGGCAGGGAGCCTACAATGAGCAGTTCTTC.

The chain joins TRBV12-3 or TRBV12-4 to TRBJ1-1; D remains ambiguous. This CDR3 region has 13 residues. With 6 bases removed from V and 2 bases from J, the gap between germline ends came to 10 bases. The CDR3 loop is CASSHNLNTEAFF. The CDR3 DNA is TGTGCCAGCAGCCATAACTTAAACACTGAAGCTTTCTTT.

Comment on this clonotype: One base away lies a much larger clone, so this may be a sequencing read error. V gene TRBV9 combines with J gene TRBJ1-5; tentative D call: TRBD1 (6 bases). The CDR3 spans 12 residues. Germline values: CDR1 SGDLS, CDR2 YYNGEE. The CDR3 loop reads CVSSVGGGPQHF. The CDR3 coding sequence is TGTGTCAGCAGCGTAGGGGGTGGGCCCCAGCATTTT.

This clonotype has at least ten counts. The chain's CDR3 is CASSLSDRISYEQYF. CDR3 nucleotide sequence: TGTGCCAGCAGTTTATCGGACAGAATCTCCTACGAGCAGTACTTC. This chain joins TRBV27 and TRBJ2-7, with D tentatively TRBD1 (6 bases). Deletions cut 0 bases from V and 0 bases from J, with 9 bases between. The CDR3 runs to 15 residues. Germline values: CDR1 MNHEY, CDR2 SMNVEV (reference sequence).

By sample share, this clonotype is medium-sized. The chain links TRBV20-1 to TRBJ2-1; maybe TRBD2 (5 bases). Germline V lookup: CDR1 DFQATT, CDR2 SNEGSKA (reference sequence). This CDR3 is built from 14 residues. V was cut by 4 bases and J by 0 bases, with 10 bases left in between. The CDR3 bases are TGCAGTGCTACCGGGGAAAACTCCTACAATGAGCAGTTCTTC. Translation: CSATGENSYNEQFF.

This clonotype was observed a few times. This rearrangement joins TRBV7-6 to TRBJ2-1; unclear D gene. The CDR3 spans 14 residues. With 4 bases removed from V and 4 bases from J, the gap between germline ends came to 11 bases. Per germline, CDR1 SGHVS and CDR2 FNYEAQ. In DNA, the CDR3 is TGTGCCAGCAGCTCCCTCACTGGATACAATGAGCAGTTCTTC. Its protein product is CASSSLTGYNEQFF.

At least ten counts were recorded for this clonotype. V and J are TRBV24-1 and TRBJ2-5; no clear D gene. Trimming stripped 1 base from V and 5 bases from J, with 7 bases between. CDR1 KGHDR and CDR2 SFDVKD come from the germline V gene. The length of the CDR3 is 13 residues. The CDR3: CATSDFQYETQYF. The CDR3 coding sequence is TGTGCCACCAGTGATTTCCAGTATGAGACCCAGTACTTC.

With respect to this clonotype: This may stem from a read error, because a much larger clone lies one nucleotide away. A read error is likely, as this CDR3 ends without the conserved phenylalanine or tryptophan. The chain joins TRBV29-1 to TRBJ2-5; perhaps TRBD2 as D (5 bases). Germline CDR1 and CDR2: SQVTM and ANQGSEA. This CDR3 has 11 amino acids. Trimming removed 6 bases from V and 6 bases from J, with 11 bases in between. The DNA of the CDR3 is TGCAGCGTCGAGGGAGCTAAGACCCAGTACCTC. Residues: CSVEGAKTQYL.